The next 25 T cell receptor beta chains were all read from a single sample in a study of T cell changes during pregnancy in multiple sclerosis. This table comes from immunoSEQ multiplex PCR, and its TCRdb copy is limited to in-frame clones, with some not included. Counted here are nearly 110,000 clones, about 90% occurring once; the ten biggest clones make up 0.65% to 0.9%. The specimen comprised peripheral blood, sampled in the third trimester of pregnancy. These receptors came from a female donor in good health, enrolled as a control in a pregnancy study.

The chain couples TRBV6-5 to TRBJ1-1; tentative D call: TRBD1 (5 bases). This CDR3 spans 14 amino acids. V dropped 2 bases and J dropped 2 bases, with 9 bases sitting between them. CDR1 is MNHEY, CDR2 SVGAGI, per germline. For the CDR3, the DNA is TGTGCCAGCAGTTACGACACAGGTAACACTGAAGCTTTCTTT. It specifies CASSYDTGNTEAFF.

The rearrangement links TRBV6-6 to TRBJ2-3; 8 bases map to TRBD2. The CDR3 spans 16 residues. Germline values: CDR1 MNHNY, CDR2 SVGAGI (reference sequence). With 5 bases clipped from V and 3 bases from J, the junction kept 10 bases outside the gene matches. CDR3 sequence (DNA): TGTGCCAGCAGTCCTCCGGGACTAGAGGGGACAGATACGCAGTATTTT. Protein: CASSPPGLEGTDTQYF.

The table lists this clone with a count of one. This chain links TRBV6-5 with TRBJ2-1; no definite D call. The CDR3 contains 11 residues. CDR1 and CDR2 (germline): MNHEY, SVGAGI. V lost 4 bases to trimming and J lost 7 bases, with 5 bases between them. Here the CDR3 reads CASSSLNEQFF. DNA for the CDR3: TGTGCCAGCAGTTCCCTGAATGAGCAGTTCTTC.

The rearrangement links TRBV7-8 to TRBJ2-3, with D perhaps matching TRBD2 (7 bases). The CDR3 loop spans 14 amino acids. Germline-derived CDR1 and CDR2 are SGHVS and FQNEAQ. The V end lost 5 bases, the J end lost 5 bases, and 14 bases lay between the germline ends. This chain's CDR3 is CASSRRGAIDTQYF. The CDR3 DNA reads as TGTGCCAGCAGCCGCCGGGGGGCCATAGATACGCAGTATTTT.

V gene TRBV7-2 combines with J gene TRBJ1-2, with 7 bases identical to TRBD1. V lost 6 bases to trimming and J lost 7 bases; unmatched junction nucleotides: 14. The CDR3 has 15 residues. The germline CDR1 and CDR2 sequences are SGHTA and FQGNSA. In nucleotides, the CDR3 is TGTGCCAGCAGGATTCTCTCGGTAGGGGGCGCTGGCTACACCTTC. It specifies CASRILSVGGAGYTF.

The chain uses TRBV6-6 and TRBJ2-3; perhaps TRBD2 as D (5 bases). CDR1 and CDR2 from the germline V gene are MNHNY and SVGAGI (reference sequence). The V end was cut by 6 bases, the J end by 11 bases, with 15 bases between. The CDR3 spans 12 residues. This chain's CDR3 is CASSPGSGLQYF. The CDR3 DNA reads as TGTGCCAGCAGCCCGGGGTCCGGTTTGCAGTATTTT.

The chain couples TRBV19 to TRBJ2-1, with a possible D match to TRBD2 (5 bases). The V end lost 8 bases, the J end lost 1 base, and 18 bases lay between the germline ends. CDR3 length: 16 amino acids. Germline V gives CDR1 LNHDA, CDR2 SQIVND (reference sequence). The DNA for the CDR3 is TGTGCCAGTGCCCCTATTAGGACTGGGTCCTACAATGAGCAGTTCTTC. Translated: CASAPIRTGSYNEQFF.

CDR3 in amino acids: CASTKGQGTYYGYTF. For the CDR3, the DNA is TGTGCCAGCACCAAGGGACAGGGTACATACTATGGCTACACCTTC. The chain combines TRBV9 with TRBJ1-2; 9 nucleotides match TRBD1. Trimming removed 6 bases from V and 3 bases from J; junction bases left unmatched: 9. This CDR3 region has 15 residues. Germline values: CDR1 SGDLS, CDR2 YYNGEE.

The V call is TRBV27, the J call TRBJ2-7; 7 bases are a match to TRBD1. Germline CDR1 reads MNHEY; CDR2 reads SMNVEV (reference sequence). The CDR3 loop spans 14 amino acids. V shed 5 bases, J shed 5 bases, and the junction held 9 bases outside the gene matches. The CDR3 loop is CASSVARGTDEQYF. The DNA of the CDR3 is TGTGCCAGCAGTGTCGCCAGGGGGACCGACGAGCAGTACTTC.

The chain uses TRBV11-2 and TRBJ2-3; 9 bases map to TRBD2. In germline, CDR1 is SGHAT, CDR2 FQNNGV. CDR3 length: 15 amino acids. The trim removed 5 bases at V and 6 bases at J, leaving 9 bases unmatched. CDR3 in amino acids: CASSVWRGGWDTQYF. The CDR3 coding sequence is TGTGCCAGCAGCGTGTGGCGGGGGGGATGGGATACGCAGTATTTT.

V and J are TRBV7-9 and TRBJ2-3; 9 bases fit TRBD1. V trimming: 3 bases; J trimming: 6 bases; junction bases outside the gene matches: 4. The length of the CDR3 is 14 residues. Germline loops: CDR1 SEHNR, CDR2 FQNEAQ (reference sequence). Here the CDR3 DNA reads TGTGCCAGCAGCTTTGGGACAGGGCGGGATACGCAGTATTTT. Its translation: CASSFGTGRDTQYF. Based on the CDR3 plus reference TRBV7-9 and TRBJ2-3, the full variable domain is DTGVSQNPRHKITKRGQNVTFRCDPISEHNRLYWYRQTLGQGPEFLTYFQNEAQLEKSRLLSDRFSAERPKGSFSTLEIQRTEQGDSAMYLCASSFGTGRDTQYFGPGTRLTVL.

The CDR3 coding sequence is TGTGCCAGCAGCTTGACCAGACAGCTGACTAACTATGGCTACACCTTC. As protein: CASSLTRQLTNYGYTF. The chain employs TRBV11-2 and TRBJ1-2; D is perhaps TRBD1 (5 bases). Germline CDR1 reads SGHAT; CDR2 reads FQNNGV. The V end was cut by 3 bases, the J end by 0 bases, with 14 bases between. The CDR3 is made up of 16 amino acids.

The chain recombines TRBV6-5 with TRBJ2-1; 11 nucleotides line up with TRBD2. Germline CDR1 MNHEY, CDR2 SVGAGI. The CDR3 contains 15 residues. V lost 7 bases, J lost 5 bases, and 7 bases stayed unmatched. The CDR3: CASKDSGGADNEQFF. For the CDR3, the DNA is TGTGCCAGCAAGGATAGCGGGGGGGCCGACAATGAGCAGTTCTTC.

V usage is TRBV6-1 and J usage is TRBJ2-7, with D perhaps matching TRBD1 (6 bases). This CDR3 contains 14 residues. The germline V gene encodes CDR1 MNHNS and CDR2 SASEGT. V lost 6 bases and J lost 5, with 17 bases in between. The CDR3 coding sequence is TGTGCCAGCAGGGGGGTTAACAGGGAACACGAGCAGTACTTC. It specifies CASRGVNREHEQYF.

The V call is TRBV6-1, the J call TRBJ1-5; maybe TRBD1 (6 bases). Germline-derived CDR1 and CDR2 are MNHNS and SASEGT. V was shortened by 0 bases and J by 2 bases, with 11 bases between the two germline ends. CDR3 length: 16 residues. The CDR3 DNA is TGTGCCAGCAGTGAAGCGTCAGGGGAAGGCAATCAGCCCCAGCATTTT. Amino acids: CASSEASGEGNQPQHF.

With respect to this clone: Other DNA sequences of this sample code for an identical CDR3. This chain links TRBV27 with TRBJ2-3, with 9 positions matching TRBD1. Per germline, CDR1 MNHEY and CDR2 SMNVEV (reference sequence). The junction had 4 bases not matched to a gene; V was cut back by 6 bases and J by 3 bases. CDR3 length equals 14 residues. CDR3 DNA: TGTGCCAGCAGCCGGGACAGGGTAACAGATACGCAGTATTTT. Translating gives CASSRDRVTDTQYF.

The chain is built from TRBV5-8 and TRBJ1-1; possibly TRBD1 for D (5 bases). The CDR3 runs 12 residues. Trimming stripped 2 bases from V and 7 bases from J, with 9 bases between. CDR1 SGHTS and CDR2 YDEGEE come from the germline V gene. In DNA form, the CDR3 reads TGTGCCAGCAGCTTACCGGGACTTGAAGCTTTCTTT. Its protein product is CASSLPGLEAFF.

V gene TRBV19 combines with J gene TRBJ2-7; tentative D call: TRBD1 (6 bases). Trimming stripped 3 bases from V and 3 bases from J, with 15 bases between. The CDR3 consists of 15 residues. CDR1 and CDR2 (germline): LNHDA, SQIVND (reference sequence). This CDR3 reads CASSIRRGDRYEQYF. The CDR3 DNA is TGTGCCAGTAGTATCCGCAGGGGCGATCGCTACGAGCAGTACTTC. The full variable domain, in which reference TRBV19 and TRBJ2-7 provide the parts outside the CDR3, is DGGITQSPKYLFRKEGQNVTLSCEQNLNHDAMYWYRQDPGQGLRLIYYSQIVNDFQKGDIAEGYSVSREKKESFPLTVTSAQKNPTAFYLCASSIRRGDRYEQYFGPGTRLTVT.

The J gene is TRBJ2-5, the V gene TRBV15; TRBD1 matches at 11 bases. This CDR3 spans 16 amino acids. The junction had 7 bases not matched to a gene; V was cut back by 2 bases and J by 5 bases. CDR1 and CDR2 from the germline V gene are LNHNV and YYDKDF (reference sequence). In nucleotides, the CDR3 is TGTGCCACCAGCAGACTGGACAGGGGGCTTAGTGAGACCCAGTACTTC. Amino acids: CATSRLDRGLSETQYF.

The chain links TRBV30 to TRBJ2-2; D may be TRBD2 (5 bases). V lost 3 bases and J lost 5, with 16 bases in between. CDR1 GTSNPN and CDR2 SVGIG come from the germline V gene (reference sequence). The CDR3 is 15 amino acids. CDR3 in DNA: TGTGCCTGGAGGGAGACTACCCAGAGGACCGGGGAGCTGTTTTTT. This codes for CAWRETTQRTGELFF.

The chain recombines TRBV29-1 with TRBJ1-2; weak D call: TRBD1 (6 bases). The CDR3 length is 16 residues. Germline-derived CDR1 and CDR2 are SQVTM and ANQGSEA. V was clipped by 4 bases and J by 3 bases, with 21 bases between them. In DNA, the CDR3 is TGCAGCGTTGTAGGGTCCTCAGACAGGTTGCACTATGGCTACACCTTC. Translated: CSVVGSSDRLHYGYTF.

The chain employs TRBV6-5 and TRBJ2-1; 7 bases are a match to TRBD1. Trimming cost V 6 bases and J 2 bases; bases outside gene matches: 7. The germline gives CDR1 MNHEY, CDR2 SVGAGI. This CDR3 spans 15 amino acids. For the CDR3, the DNA is TGTGCCAGCAGCTCGACAGGGTCTACCTACAATGAGCAGTTCTTC. It is translated as CASSSTGSTYNEQFF.

J is TRBJ1-1 and V is TRBV9; D remains ambiguous. The CDR3 consists of 14 residues. Germline CDR1 and CDR2: SGDLS and YYNGEE. The V gene lost 0 bases and the J gene lost 1 base, with 7 bases spanning the gap. The CDR3: CASSVVRGNTEAFF. The CDR3 DNA sequence: TGTGCCAGCAGCGTAGTCCGGGGGAACACTGAAGCTTTCTTT.

This chain connects TRBV6-1 to TRBJ1-1; TRBD1 aligns across 7 bases. J lost 4 bases, V lost 7 bases, and 6 bases had no gene match. CDR3 size: 13 residues. Germline values: CDR1 MNHNS, CDR2 SASEGT. The CDR3 here is CASTTGLSTEAFF. The CDR3 DNA reads TGTGCCAGCACGACAGGGCTTAGCACTGAAGCTTTCTTT.

This chain joins TRBV19 and TRBJ2-7, with D maybe TRBD2 (6 bases). The germline CDR1 and CDR2 sequences are LNHDA and SQIVND (reference sequence). CDR3 length equals 12 residues. V was pared by 8 bases and J by 1 base, with 9 bases between. The CDR3 DNA reads as TGTGCCAGTCGCGGGGATTCCTACGAGCAGTACTTC. Its translation: CASRGDSYEQYF.